Following are 6 T cell receptor beta chains from one sample sequenced in a study of T cell responses to AZD1222 COVID-19 vaccine. This table comes from immunoSEQ multiplex PCR, and its TCRdb copy is limited to in-frame clones, with some not included. The top ten hold about 3.5% of the sample, which has about 150,000 clones, around 90% seen once. The sample was peripheral blood, taken on day 0 of AZD1222 vaccination. These TCRs come from an adult in good health.

The J gene is TRBJ2-1, the V gene TRBV15, with D perhaps assigned TRBD1 or TRBD2 (5 bases each). The CDR3 consists of 16 residues. With 1 base removed from V and 12 bases from J, the gap between germline ends came to 22 bases. The V gene's germline CDR1 is LNHNV and CDR2 YYDKDF (reference sequence). In DNA form, the CDR3 reads TGTGCCACCAGCAGAGCGGGACGGATTCCTACTCTTCGGCAGTTCTTC. It encodes CATSRAGRIPTLRQFF.

The rearrangement joins TRBV28 to TRBJ1-5; D is ambiguous. CDR3 length: 13 residues. Germline assignment: CDR1 MDHEN and CDR2 SYDVKM. V was clipped by 6 bases and J by 5 bases, with 11 bases between them. CDR3 sequence (DNA): TGTGCCAGCAGCCTGGGGTTGGATCAGCCCCAGCATTTT. It specifies CASSLGLDQPQHF.

This chain connects TRBV18 to TRBJ1-1; D gene unclear. This CDR3 spans 15 amino acids. V lost 0 bases and J lost 1, with 9 bases in between. Looked up from germline, CDR1 is KGHSH and CDR2 is LQKENI. The CDR3 region has the DNA TGTGCCAGCTCACCACCGGGCACATCGAACACTGAAGCTTTCTTT. It yields the protein CASSPPGTSNTEAFF.

This rearrangement joins TRBV28 to TRBJ2-1; D remains ambiguous. The CDR3 is made up of 13 amino acids. The V end lost 5 bases, the J end lost 7 bases, and 12 bases lay between the germline ends. From germline, CDR1 is MDHEN and CDR2 SYDVKM. The CDR3 sequence is CASSDTIGNEQFF. DNA for the CDR3: TGTGCCAGCAGTGACACTATCGGGAATGAGCAGTTCTTC.

The J gene is TRBJ2-7, the V gene TRBV7-2; D assignment may be TRBD1 or TRBD2 (5 bases each). The CDR3 length is 14 residues. Germline V lookup: CDR1 SGHTA, CDR2 FQGNSA. Trimming left V 5 bases short and J 6 bases short, with 17 bases between. CDR3 sequence: CASSDGWGSPEQYF. The CDR3 DNA is TGTGCCAGCAGCGACGGGTGGGGGTCCCCCGAGCAGTACTTC.

The chain recombines TRBV15 with TRBJ1-3; D not resolved. CDR1 and CDR2 from the germline V gene are LNHNV and YYDKDF (reference sequence). The ends were cut back, 0 bases at V and 1 base at J, with 7 bases in the middle. CDR3 length equals 15 residues. As DNA, the CDR3 is TGTGCCACCAGCAGAGATCCCGGGTCTGGAAACACCATATATTTT. Translated, it gives CATSRDPGSGNTIYF.